This T cell receptor (beta chain) was observed in a study of blood T cell repertoires in COVID-19. Study-level background: Material from acute and convalescent COVID-19 was sourced from the United States, Italy and Spain. Nucleic acid was either cDNA or gDNA, and it came from T cells, B-cell-depleted T cells, or PBMCs.

Germline V gene lookup returns CDR1 SGDLS and CDR2 YYNGEE. V gave up 4 bases and J gave up 2 bases, with 21 bases separating them. The CDR3 is 17 residues long. Source study methods: Counts of nucleated cells, estimated from reference gene primer amplification, were obtained. Method: immunoSEQ multiplex PCR; TCRdb's copy keeps in-frame clones and lacks some. That table supplies the V and J calls and clone size; D and trimming were determined from the DNA. Altogether about 180,000 clones are present, 80% to 90% being singletons, with the ten largest covering around 1.9%. The chain is built from TRBV9 and TRBJ1-2, with a tentative D call TRBD1 (6 bases). The specimen sequenced was peripheral blood. This clonotype was sampled from a man aged 18 to 30 who had recovered from COVID-19. CDR3 DNA: TGTGCCAGCAGCCCCCAATCGAGGGGGTATGGAAACTATGGCTACACCTTC. Translation: CASSPQSRGYGNYGYTF. Complete variable domain (other parts from reference TRBV9 and TRBJ1-2): DSGVTQTPKHLITATGQRVTLRCSPRSGDLSVYWYQQSLDQGLQFLIQYYNGEERAKGNILERFSAQQFPDLHSELNLSSLELGDSALYFCASSPQSRGYGNYGYTFGSGTRLTVV.